The source of this T cell receptor (beta chain) is a study of T cell responses to AZD1222 COVID-19 vaccine. Study as a whole: Pooled in the analysis were second doses at about 4 or about 12 weeks.

Turning to this clone: The antigen is not known.

The ends lost 9 bases at V and 4 bases at J; junction bases unmatched: 11. Germline V gene data show CDR1 as SGHRS and CDR2 as YFSETQ. CDR3 length equals 14 residues. Repertoires were generated with immunoSEQ multiplex PCR, while TCRdb's copy carries only in-frame clones and drops some. Among under 300,000 clones listed, 90% to 95% were seen once. Study results and caveats: Among vaccine-associated CD4 TCRs, coverage spanned spike, with dominance at 160-218 and 743-854. Clonal diversity was possibly underestimated; the donors were predominantly white British and more often female. Repertoires were collected only later (after the peak T cell response had occurred).

The clonotype was recovered from an adult in good health. The sequenced sample was peripheral blood, obtained on day 0 of AZD1222 vaccination. The V gene is TRBV5-1, the J gene TRBJ2-7, with 9 bases that match TRBD2. Here the CDR3 reads CATRPGLAIYEQYF. The DNA for the CDR3 is TGCGCCACCAGACCGGGACTAGCCATATACGAGCAGTACTTC.